This TCR beta chain is from a study of response to subunit inactivated influenza vaccine. This clonotype was counted only a few times. Its antigen is unidentified. Regarding the study as a whole: Authors suggested each seasonal influenza vaccination recruits few new T cells.

MiXCR, run by TCRdb on the RT-PCR reads, gives a single entry per CDR3 protein. The sample holds approximately 520,000 distinct CDR3 sequences, about 25% seen once. The CDR3 loop spans 13 amino acids. Looked up from germline, CDR1 is SGHRS and CDR2 is YFSETQ. Deletions cut 4 bases from V and 3 bases from J, with 11 bases between. The chain has TRBV5-1 and TRBJ2-7, with D possibly TRBD1 on 6 matching bases. Specimen: CD4+ T cells sorted from PBMCs, collected approximately 5 days after vaccination. This TCR was sampled from a man over 45 who received an inactivated influenza vaccine. The CDR3 here is CASSILDSYEQYF. CDR3 DNA: TGCGCCAGCAGCATTCTGGACAGCTACGAGCAGTACTTC. Full variable domain (rest looked up from reference TRBV5-1 and TRBJ2-7): KAGVTQTPRYLIKTRGQQVTLSCSPISGHRSVSWYQQTPGQGLQFLFEYFSETQRNKGNFPGRFSGRQFSNSRSEMNVSTLELGDSALYLCASSILDSYEQYFGPGTRLTVT.